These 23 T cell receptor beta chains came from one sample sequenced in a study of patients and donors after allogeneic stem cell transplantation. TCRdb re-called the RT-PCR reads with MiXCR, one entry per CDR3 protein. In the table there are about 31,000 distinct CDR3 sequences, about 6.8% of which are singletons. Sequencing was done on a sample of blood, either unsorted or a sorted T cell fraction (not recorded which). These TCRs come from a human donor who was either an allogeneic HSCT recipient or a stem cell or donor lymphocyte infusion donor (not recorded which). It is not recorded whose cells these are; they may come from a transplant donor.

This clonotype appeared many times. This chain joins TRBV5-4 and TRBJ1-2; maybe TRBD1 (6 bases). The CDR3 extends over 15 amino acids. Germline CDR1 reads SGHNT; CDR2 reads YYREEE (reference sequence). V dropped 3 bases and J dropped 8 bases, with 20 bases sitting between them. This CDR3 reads CASSSTGALVSGYTF. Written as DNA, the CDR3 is TGTGCCAGCAGCTCGACAGGAGCCCTTGTCTCCGGCTACACCTTC.

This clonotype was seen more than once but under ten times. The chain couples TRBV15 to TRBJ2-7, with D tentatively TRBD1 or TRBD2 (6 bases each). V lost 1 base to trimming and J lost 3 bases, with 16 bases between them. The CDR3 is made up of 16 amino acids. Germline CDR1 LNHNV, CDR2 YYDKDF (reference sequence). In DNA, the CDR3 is TGTGCCACCAGCAGAGGGTCCGGGGGCGTCTTCTACGAGCAGTACTTC. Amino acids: CATSRGSGGVFYEQYF.

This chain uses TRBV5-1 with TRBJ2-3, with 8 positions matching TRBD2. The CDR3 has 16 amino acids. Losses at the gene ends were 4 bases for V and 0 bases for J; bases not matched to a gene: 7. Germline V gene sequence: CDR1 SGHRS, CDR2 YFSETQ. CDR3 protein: CASSNRLATSTDTQYF. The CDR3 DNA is TGCGCCAGCAGCAACCGACTAGCGACTAGCACAGATACGCAGTATTTT.

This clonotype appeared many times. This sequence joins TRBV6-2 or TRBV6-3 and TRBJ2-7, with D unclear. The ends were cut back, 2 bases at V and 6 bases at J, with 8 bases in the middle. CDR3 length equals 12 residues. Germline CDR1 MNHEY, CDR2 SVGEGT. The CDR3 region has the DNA TGTGCCAGCAGTTACCCTGACTTCGAGCAGTACTTC. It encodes CASSYPDFEQYF.

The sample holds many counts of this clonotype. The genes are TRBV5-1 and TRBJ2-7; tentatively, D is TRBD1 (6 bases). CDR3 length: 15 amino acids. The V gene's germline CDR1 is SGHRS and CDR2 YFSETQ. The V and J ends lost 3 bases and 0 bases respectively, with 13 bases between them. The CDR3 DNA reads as TGCGCCAGCAGCTACCGGACAGAAAGCTCCTACGAGCAGTACTTC. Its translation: CASSYRTESSYEQYF.

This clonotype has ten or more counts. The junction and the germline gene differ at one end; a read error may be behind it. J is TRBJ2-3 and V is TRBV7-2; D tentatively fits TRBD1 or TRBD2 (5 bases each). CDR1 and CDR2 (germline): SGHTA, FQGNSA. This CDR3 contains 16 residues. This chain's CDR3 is CASSLAPGWGTDTQYF. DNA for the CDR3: TGTGCCAGCAGCCTAGCTCCAGGGTGGGGCACAGATACGCAGTATTTT.

The CDR3 sequence: CASRVDRGQYTEAFF. The CDR3 nucleotides read TGTGCCAGCAGAGTGGACAGGGGACAGTACACTGAAGCTTTCTTT. This chain connects TRBV7-8 to TRBJ1-1; 9 nucleotides align to TRBD1. V gave up 6 bases and J gave up 3 bases; unmatched junction bases: 8. The germline V gene has CDR1 SGHVS and CDR2 FQNEAQ. The CDR3 is made up of 15 amino acids.

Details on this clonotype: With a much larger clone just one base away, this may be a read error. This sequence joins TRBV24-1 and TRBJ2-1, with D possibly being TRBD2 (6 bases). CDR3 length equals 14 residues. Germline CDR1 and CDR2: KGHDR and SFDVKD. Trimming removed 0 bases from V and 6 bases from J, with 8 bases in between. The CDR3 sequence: CATSDLTGGNEQFF. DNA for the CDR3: TGTGCCACCAGTGATTTGACCGGGGGCAATGAGCAGTTCTTC.

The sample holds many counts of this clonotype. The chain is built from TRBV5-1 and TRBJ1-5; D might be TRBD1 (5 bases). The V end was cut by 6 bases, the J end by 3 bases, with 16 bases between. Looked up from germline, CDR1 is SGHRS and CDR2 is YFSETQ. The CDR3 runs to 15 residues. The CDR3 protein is CASTPTGVSNQPQHF. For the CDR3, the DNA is TGCGCCAGCACCCCGACGGGGGTCTCCAATCAGCCCCAGCATTTT.

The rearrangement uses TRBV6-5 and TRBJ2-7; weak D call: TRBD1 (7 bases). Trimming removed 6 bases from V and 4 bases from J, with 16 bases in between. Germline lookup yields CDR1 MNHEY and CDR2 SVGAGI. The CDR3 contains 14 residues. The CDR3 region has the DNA TGTGCCAGCAGCTTCACAGGGGCGGGATACGAGCAGTACTTC. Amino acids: CASSFTGAGYEQYF.

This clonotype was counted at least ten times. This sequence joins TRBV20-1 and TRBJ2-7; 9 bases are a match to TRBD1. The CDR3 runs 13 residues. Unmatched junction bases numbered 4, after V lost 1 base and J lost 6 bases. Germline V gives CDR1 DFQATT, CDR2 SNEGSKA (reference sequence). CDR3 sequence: CSARVQGAGEQYF. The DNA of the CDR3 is TGCAGTGCTAGAGTACAGGGGGCAGGCGAGCAGTACTTC.

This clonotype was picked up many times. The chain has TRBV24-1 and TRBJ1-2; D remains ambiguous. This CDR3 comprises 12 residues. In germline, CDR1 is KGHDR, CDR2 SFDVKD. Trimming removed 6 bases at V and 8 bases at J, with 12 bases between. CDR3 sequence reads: CATSTRTSGYTF. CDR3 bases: TGTGCCACCAGTACCCGGACTAGCGGCTACACCTTC.

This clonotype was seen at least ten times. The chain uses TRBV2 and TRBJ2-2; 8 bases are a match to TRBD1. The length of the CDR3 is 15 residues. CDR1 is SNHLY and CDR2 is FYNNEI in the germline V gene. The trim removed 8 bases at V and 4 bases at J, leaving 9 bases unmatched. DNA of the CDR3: TGTGCCAGCCGAGGGTCAGGGGGCTTCACCGGGGAGCTGTTTTTT. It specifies CASRGSGGFTGELFF.

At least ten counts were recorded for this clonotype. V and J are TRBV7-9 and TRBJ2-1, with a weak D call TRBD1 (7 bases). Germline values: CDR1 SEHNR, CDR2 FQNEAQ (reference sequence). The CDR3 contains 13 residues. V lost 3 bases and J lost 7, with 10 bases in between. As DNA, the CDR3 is TGTGCCAGCAGCTTGGCAGGGGGGAATGAGCAGTTCTTC. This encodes CASSLAGGNEQFF.

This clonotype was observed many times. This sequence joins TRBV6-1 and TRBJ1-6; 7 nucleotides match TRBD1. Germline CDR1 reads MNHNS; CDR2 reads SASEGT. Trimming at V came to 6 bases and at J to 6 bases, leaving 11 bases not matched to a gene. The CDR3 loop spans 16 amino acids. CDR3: CASSETGNLPNSPLHF. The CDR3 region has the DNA TGTGCCAGCAGCGAGACAGGGAACTTGCCTAATTCACCCCTCCACTTT.

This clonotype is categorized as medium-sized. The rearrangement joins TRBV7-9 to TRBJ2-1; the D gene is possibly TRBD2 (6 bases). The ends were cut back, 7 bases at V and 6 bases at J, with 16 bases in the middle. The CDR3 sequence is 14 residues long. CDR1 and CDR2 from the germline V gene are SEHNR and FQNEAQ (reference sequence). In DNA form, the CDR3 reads TGTGCCAGCATCCCTGGAGGGTGGGGCAATGAGCAGTTCTTC. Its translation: CASIPGGWGNEQFF.

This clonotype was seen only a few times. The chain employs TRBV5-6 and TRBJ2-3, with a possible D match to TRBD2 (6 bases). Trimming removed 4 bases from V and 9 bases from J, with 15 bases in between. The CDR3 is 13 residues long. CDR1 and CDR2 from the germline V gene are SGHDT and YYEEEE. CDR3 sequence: CASSLPGRITQYF. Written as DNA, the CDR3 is TGTGCCAGCAGCCTGCCAGGGAGGATCACGCAGTATTTT.

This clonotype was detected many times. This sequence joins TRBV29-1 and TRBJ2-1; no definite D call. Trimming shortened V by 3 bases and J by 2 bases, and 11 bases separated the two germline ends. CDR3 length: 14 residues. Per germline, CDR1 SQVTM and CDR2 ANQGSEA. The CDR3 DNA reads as TGCAGCGTTGAGGCCTCATGGGCCTACAATGAGCAGTTCTTC. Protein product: CSVEASWAYNEQFF.

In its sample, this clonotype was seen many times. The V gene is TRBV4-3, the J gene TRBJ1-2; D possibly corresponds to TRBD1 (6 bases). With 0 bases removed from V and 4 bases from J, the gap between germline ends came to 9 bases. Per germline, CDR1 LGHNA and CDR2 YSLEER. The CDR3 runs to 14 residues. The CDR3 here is CASSQDGGGYGYTF. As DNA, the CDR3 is TGCGCCAGCAGCCAAGACGGGGGCGGCTATGGCTACACCTTC.

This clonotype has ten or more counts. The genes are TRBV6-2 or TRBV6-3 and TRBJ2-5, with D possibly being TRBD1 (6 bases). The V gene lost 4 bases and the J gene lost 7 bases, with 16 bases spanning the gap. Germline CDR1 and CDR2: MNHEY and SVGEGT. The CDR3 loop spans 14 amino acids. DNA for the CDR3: TGTGCCAGCAGTTGGGGACACCGATTTGGGACCCAGTACTTC. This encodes CASSWGHRFGTQYF.

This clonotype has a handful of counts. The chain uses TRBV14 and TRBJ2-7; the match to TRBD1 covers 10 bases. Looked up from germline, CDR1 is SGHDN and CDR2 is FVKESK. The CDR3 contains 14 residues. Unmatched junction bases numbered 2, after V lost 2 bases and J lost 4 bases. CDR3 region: CASSQRQGAYEQYF. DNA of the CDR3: TGTGCCAGCAGCCAACGACAGGGGGCGTACGAGCAGTACTTC.

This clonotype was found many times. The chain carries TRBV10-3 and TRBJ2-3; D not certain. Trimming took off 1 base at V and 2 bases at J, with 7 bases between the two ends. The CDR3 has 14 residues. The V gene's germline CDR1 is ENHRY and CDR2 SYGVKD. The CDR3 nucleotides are TGTGCCATCAGTGAGTTTGACACCACAGATACGCAGTATTTT. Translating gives CAISEFDTTDTQYF.

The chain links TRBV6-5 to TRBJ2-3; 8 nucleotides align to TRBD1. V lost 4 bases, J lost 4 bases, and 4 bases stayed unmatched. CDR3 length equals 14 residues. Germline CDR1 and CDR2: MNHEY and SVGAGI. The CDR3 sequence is CASSSGTGADTQYF. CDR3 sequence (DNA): TGTGCCAGCAGTTCCGGGACAGGTGCAGATACGCAGTATTTT.